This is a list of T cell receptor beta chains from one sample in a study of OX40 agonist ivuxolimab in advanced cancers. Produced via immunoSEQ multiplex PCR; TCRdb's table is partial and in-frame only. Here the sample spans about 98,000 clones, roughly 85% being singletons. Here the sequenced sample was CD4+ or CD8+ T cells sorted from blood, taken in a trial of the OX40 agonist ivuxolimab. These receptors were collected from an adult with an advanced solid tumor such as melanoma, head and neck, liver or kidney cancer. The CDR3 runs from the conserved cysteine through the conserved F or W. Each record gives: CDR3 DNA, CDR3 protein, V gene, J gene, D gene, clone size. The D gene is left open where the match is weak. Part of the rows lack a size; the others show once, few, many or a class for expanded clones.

TGTGCCAGCAGCTCAAGAGGAGCTCACACAGATACGCAGTATTTT,CASSSRGAHTDTQYF,TRBV7-2,TRBJ2-3,.,once
TGTGCCAGCTCATCCGGGACAGCCGACACTGAAGCTTTCTTT,CASSSGTADTEAFF,TRBV18,TRBJ1-1,TRBD1,few
TGTGCCACCAGCAGAGGAGGGGCAGAAAGCTACGAGCAGTACTTC,CATSRGGAESYEQYF,TRBV15,TRBJ2-7,.,.
TGCGCCAGCAGCGATAGGAGTGGCGAGCAGTACTTC,CASSDRSGEQYF,TRBV10-1,TRBJ2-7,.,.
TGTGCCAGCGGTTTGAGGACCGGACAGGGAGATGGTCGCCAGCCCCAGCATTTT,CASGLRTGQGDGRQPQHF,TRBV2,TRBJ1-5,TRBD1,.
TGTGCCAGCACAGTATCCGCAGGGAACACTGAAGCTTTCTTT,CASTVSAGNTEAFF,TRBV2,TRBJ1-1,.,.
TGTGCCAGCAGCTTAGATACAGGGTTCCGTCAGCCCCAGCATTTT,CASSLDTGFRQPQHF,TRBV7-8,TRBJ1-5,.,.
TGCGCCAGCAGCCAAAAACATCCACCAGGACAGGGTCTCAAGAGGGTTTACGAGCAGTACTTC,CASSQKHPPGQGLKRVYEQYF,TRBV23-1,TRBJ2-7,TRBD1,.
TGCGCCAGCAGCTTGGGGAGTGGGGAATACAATGAGCAGTTCTTC,CASSLGSGEYNEQFF,TRBV5-1,TRBJ2-1,.,.
TGCGCCAGCAGCTTATCAGGGGGAGATAACTATGGCTACACCTTC,CASSLSGGDNYGYTF,TRBV5-1,TRBJ1-2,TRBD1,once
TGTGCCAGCTCACCGTCCAGTTCGTGGAGCAATCAGCCCCAGCATTTT,CASSPSSSWSNQPQHF,TRBV18,TRBJ1-5,.,.
TGTGCCAGCAGTCCATACGGGGGCGAGCAGTACTTC,CASSPYGGEQYF,TRBV5-4,TRBJ2-7,.,.
TGTGCCAGCAGTTCTCCGGGACGGACCATCTCCTACGAGCAGTACTTC,CASSSPGRTISYEQYF,TRBV28,TRBJ2-7,.,once
TGTGCCAGCATAGGGGATAGAGGCTACGAGCAGTACTTC,CASIGDRGYEQYF,TRBV6-4,TRBJ2-7,.,once
TGTGCCAGCAGCCTAGGGATTGGGAGTTTAAACACTGAAGCTTTCTTT,CASSLGIGSLNTEAFF,TRBV11-2,TRBJ1-1,.,.
TGCGCCAGCAGACCCCCGGGGCTGGGGTTGGGCTACACCTTC,CASRPPGLGLGYTF,TRBV5-1,TRBJ1-2,.,.
TGCGCCAGCAGCTCAAAAGGGGTTCGCGACAATGAGCAGTTCTTC,CASSSKGVRDNEQFF,TRBV5-1,TRBJ2-1,.,.
TGCGCCAGCAGCCCCGGGACTCAAGGGACTGAAGCTTTCTTT,CASSPGTQGTEAFF,TRBV5-1,TRBJ1-1,.,few
TGCGCCAGCAGCGGAATAGAGAACACCGGGGAGCTGTTTTTT,CASSGIENTGELFF,TRBV5-1,TRBJ2-2,.,once
TGTGCCAGTAGTATCTTCTCGAGGGGGTCACCCCTCCACTTT,CASSIFSRGSPLHF,TRBV19,TRBJ1-6,.,few
TGTGCCAGCAGTAGACCGGGACAGGGAGGTCAGCCCCAGCATTTT,CASSRPGQGGQPQHF,TRBV2,TRBJ1-5,TRBD1,.
TGCGCCAGCAAGGAGACAGGAGGTAATGAAAAACTGTTTTTT,CASKETGGNEKLFF,TRBV5-1,TRBJ1-4,.,.
TGTGCCAGCAGCCCGGGGACAGGGACTTCACCCCTCCACTTT,CASSPGTGTSPLHF,TRBV7-9,TRBJ1-6,TRBD1,few
TGTGCCAGCAGCCTAGGAGGGGGATACGAGCAGTACTTC,CASSLGGGYEQYF,TRBV7-6,TRBJ2-7,.,.
TGTGCCAGCTCGGAATATCGAGGGGCACGGAACACTGAAGCTTTCTTT,CASSEYRGARNTEAFF,TRBV2,TRBJ1-1,.,few
TGTGCCAGCAGTTACTCGCTAGGGTCATACGAGCAGTACTTC,CASSYSLGSYEQYF,TRBV6-6,TRBJ2-7,.,.
TGTGCCAGCAGCTCAGGAACGACAGGGCCTAACTATGGCTACACCTTC,CASSSGTTGPNYGYTF,TRBV7-6,TRBJ1-2,TRBD1,.
TGTGCCACCTCCGGGGGCTCCTACAATGAGCAGTTCTTC,CATSGGSYNEQFF,TRBV6-6,TRBJ2-1,.,.
TGTGCCAGCAGTGAATTGTCAGAACCCAAGCTGTTTTTT,CASSELSEPKLFF,TRBV2,TRBJ2-2,.,.
TGTGCCAGCAGCCTCTTCGACAGGGGGTCCGAGCAGTACTTC,CASSLFDRGSEQYF,TRBV7-9,TRBJ2-7,TRBD1,.
TGCGCCAGCAGCCCCGGGACAGGATTTTACGAGCAGTACTTC,CASSPGTGFYEQYF,TRBV5-1,TRBJ2-7,TRBD1,.
TGTGCCAGCAGTGCTACCGGGACAGGGGGCGAACAGCCCCAGCATTTT,CASSATGTGGEQPQHF,TRBV25-1,TRBJ1-5,TRBD1,.
TGTGCCAGCTCACCACTCTTCTCAGGGGCTGGGGATGAGCAGTTCTTC,CASSPLFSGAGDEQFF,TRBV18,TRBJ2-1,.,.
TGTGCCAGCAGTGAACGAGGGTTGAGGGACGAAAAACTGTTTTTT,CASSERGLRDEKLFF,TRBV6-1,TRBJ1-4,.,.
TGCTCTAGGGCCCGGGGCTACACCTTC,CSRARGYTF,TRBV29-1,TRBJ1-2,.,.
TGTGCCAGCAGTTTACCCGGCACTGAAGCTTTCTTT,CASSLPGTEAFF,TRBV28,TRBJ1-1,.,.
TGTGCCAGCAGCGAGGGAGAAGGGGTGGCAGGAGGGAAGGTCGGGGAGCCCCAGCATTTT,CASSEGEGVAGGKVGEPQHF,TRBV9,TRBJ1-5,.,.
TGCGCCAGCAGCCAAGAATCAAACCGATACTACAATGAGCAGTTCTTC,CASSQESNRYYNEQFF,TRBV4-3,TRBJ2-1,.,.
TGCGCCAGCAGCCAGGCAGGGTCACTTGGGGAAAAACTGTTTTTT,CASSQAGSLGEKLFF,TRBV4-1,TRBJ1-4,.,.
TGCGCCAGCAGCTCGATCACAGGAGGCAATGAGCAGTTCTTC,CASSSITGGNEQFF,TRBV5-1,TRBJ2-1,.,.
TGTGCCAGCTCACCGCGGCTTGACTCTGGAAACACCATATATTTT,CASSPRLDSGNTIYF,TRBV18,TRBJ1-3,.,.
TGCGCCAGCAGCTTGCCCGCTGGGGACACTGAAGCTTTCTTT,CASSLPAGDTEAFF,TRBV5-1,TRBJ1-1,.,.
TGTGCCAGCAGCTCCTCCCGGGAGGGGGATGAGCAGTTCTTC,CASSSSREGDEQFF,TRBV5-4,TRBJ2-1,TRBD2,.
TGCGCCAGCAGCTCCTCCGACAGGGGTGATACAGATACGCAGTATTTT,CASSSSDRGDTDTQYF,TRBV4-1,TRBJ2-3,TRBD1,.
TGTGCCAGCAGCTTATCTGGCAGGGAAGTAGGGTACTTC,CASSLSGREVGYF,TRBV11-2,TRBJ2-7,.,.
TGTGCCAGCAGGGCGAAGGGCCTAGATCAGCCCCAGCATTTT,CASRAKGLDQPQHF,TRBV2,TRBJ1-5,.,.
TGTGCCAGCAGCTCAAGGACAGTTGATGGCTACACCTTC,CASSSRTVDGYTF,TRBV7-8,TRBJ1-2,.,once
TGTGCCAGCTCACTGGGCGGGGCCTTGGAGACCCAGTACTTC,CASSLGGALETQYF,TRBV18,TRBJ2-5,.,.
TGTGCCAGCAGTGAATTGAGGGGCGAAAATGAGCAGTTCTTC,CASSELRGENEQFF,TRBV2,TRBJ2-1,.,once
TGTGCCAGCAGCCCGGGACAGAATAACTATGGCTACACCTTC,CASSPGQNNYGYTF,TRBV7-8,TRBJ1-2,TRBD1,.
TGTGCCAGCAGTTTTGGAAAGGGGCCCCAGCATTTT,CASSFGKGPQHF,TRBV6-5,TRBJ1-5,.,.
TGTGCCAGCAGCTCGGGACAGAGCACAGATACGCAGTATTTT,CASSSGQSTDTQYF,TRBV7-2,TRBJ2-3,TRBD1,.
TGTGCCAGCAGCCTCGGACTACCCTCCTACAATGAGCAGTTCTTC,CASSLGLPSYNEQFF,TRBV7-2,TRBJ2-1,.,.
TGTGCCAGCAGTTTATTCGGTGTGGTGGGTAGTGGGGGGGCAGGGGAGCAGTTCTTC,CASSLFGVVGSGGAGEQFF,TRBV27,TRBJ2-1,.,.
TGTGCCATCAGTGAGTCAAGAGGGGAGAACACCGGGGAGCTGTTTTTT,CAISESRGENTGELFF,TRBV10-3,TRBJ2-2,.,.